The clone carrying this TCR beta chain occurred a few times. This sample stems from a study of identical twins. CDR3 length equals 14 residues. V was cut by 1 base and J by 6 bases, with 10 bases left in between. Germline-derived CDR1 and CDR2 are LGHDT and YNNKEL (reference sequence). Unique molecular identifiers were present on the cDNA, which also gained a universal primer site by template switching. MiXCR was run by TCRdb on the 5' RACE reads, yielding one entry per CDR3 protein. There are a few hundred thousand distinct CDR3 sequences in the sample; about 10% occur only once, and 8% to 10% lies in the top ten.

The sequencing input was naive T cells sorted from blood. The chain is built from TRBV3-1 and TRBJ1-5, with no clear D. This clonotype was obtained from a woman between 50 and 59 years old in good health. The CDR3 DNA follows: TGTGCCAGCAGCCAAGGTGCGGGCTTTCAGCCCCAGCATTTT. Encoded protein: CASSQGAGFQPQHF.